A selection of T cell receptor beta chains follows, all from one sample in a study of identical twins. A single record per CDR3 protein comes from TCRdb applying MiXCR to the 5' RACE reads. The sample consists of approximately 500,000 distinct CDR3 sequences, around 15% of them appearing once. These records were also assigned to another study, of yellow fever vaccine responses in identical twins.

Sequenced: CD4+ T cells sorted from blood. These receptors were obtained from a woman under 30 in good health. Each CDR3 is given with its conserved first and last residue. D genes are given only for firm matches. Clone size is stated in some rows and not others, as once, few, many or a class when expanded.

D,J,V,size,CDR3,DNA
-,TRBJ2-5,TRBV24-1,few,CATSGAKTGAQETQYF,TGTGCCACCAGTGGGGCCAAGACTGGGGCCCAAGAGACCCAGTACTTC
-,TRBJ2-7,TRBV2,few,CASNHRASEQYF,TGTGCCAGCAATCACAGGGCTAGCGAGCAGTACTTC
-,TRBJ2-1,TRBV12-3/TRBV12-4,-,CTFSTGGTRGHLRGNEQFF,TGTACCTTCAGCACCGGGGGGACCAGGGGACACCTCAGGGGCAATGAGCAGTTCTTC
-,TRBJ2-3,TRBV7-2,few,CASSQQGIRADTQYF,TGTGCCAGCAGCCAACAGGGTATCCGGGCAGATACGCAGTATTTT
-,TRBJ1-1,TRBV29-1,-,CSVLSLSANTEAFF,TGCAGCGTTCTTTCTTTGTCAGCGAACACTGAAGCTTTCTTT
TRBD2,TRBJ2-7,TRBV4-1,-,CASSQKRGGNYEQHF,TGCGCCAGCAGCCAAAAGCGGGGCGGGAACTACGAGCAGCACTTC
-,TRBJ2-5,TRBV7-9,few,CASSLKSGTPGKETQYF,TGTGCCAGCAGCTTAAAATCCGGGACCCCAGGGAAGGAGACCCAGTACTTC
-,TRBJ1-5,TRBV6-1,few,CASSEDGDQPQHF,TGTGCCAGCAGTGAAGACGGCGATCAGCCCCAGCATTTT
-,TRBJ2-7,TRBV6-5,few,CASSSPKGEQYF,TGTGCCAGCAGTTCGCCGAAGGGCGAGCAGTACTTC
TRBD1,TRBJ2-1,TRBV9,-,CASSEQGATYNEQFF,TGTGCCAGCAGCGAACAGGGGGCGACCTACAATGAGCAGTTCTTC
-,TRBJ2-4,TRBV5-1,few,CASSTGAVKNIQYF,TGCGCCAGCAGCACGGGGGCGGTCAAAAACATTCAGTACTTC
-,TRBJ1-5,TRBV28,few,CASSLLHPGAQPQHF,TGTGCCAGCAGTCTCCTACACCCAGGGGCTCAGCCCCAGCATTTT
TRBD1,TRBJ1-3,TRBV11-2,few,CASSLDRQGAYSGNTIYF,TGTGCCAGCAGCTTAGATCGACAGGGGGCTTACTCTGGAAACACCATATATTTT
-,TRBJ2-7,TRBV4-2,-,CASSQEDSSWGEQYF,TGTGCCAGCAGCCAGGAAGACTCGTCTTGGGGGGAGCAGTACTTC
TRBD2,TRBJ2-2,TRBV2,-,CACCPRVAGGPRTGELFF,TGTGCCTGCTGTCCTCGTGTAGCGGGAGGGCCACGAACCGGGGAGCTGTTTTTT
-,TRBJ2-5,TRBV20-1,many,CSARASGMGETQYF,TGCAGTGCTAGAGCATCCGGGATGGGAGAGACCCAGTACTTC
TRBD2,TRBJ2-1,TRBV28,-,CASSLVLAGGINEQFF,TGTGCCAGCAGTTTGGTGCTAGCGGGGGGGATCAATGAGCAGTTCTTC
TRBD2,TRBJ2-6,TRBV20-1,-,CSATRTSATGANVLTF,TGCAGTGCTACCCGGACTAGCGCCACTGGGGCCAACGTCCTGACTTTC
-,TRBJ2-7,TRBV5-1,few,CASSLRVSYEQYF,TGCGCCAGCAGCCTCAGAGTCTCCTACGAGCAGTACTTC
-,TRBJ2-3,TRBV15,-,CATSRGGSGTDTQYF,TGTGCCACCAGCAGAGGGGGGAGCGGGACAGATACGCAGTATTTT